A single sample is the source of the 25 T cell receptor beta chains below, sequenced in a study of glioma-infiltrating T cells after dendritic cell vaccination. Libraries were prepared by immunoSEQ multiplex PCR; TCRdb keeps only in-frame clonotypes and omits some of them. This table holds tens of thousands of clones, 85% found once. The time point is: after dendritic cell vaccination, including at tumor progression/relapse. Source: blood, taken after dendritic cell vaccination. The receptors stem from a human donor with glioblastoma.

J is TRBJ1-1 and V is TRBV9; a weak D match, TRBD1 (6 bases). The CDR3 sequence is 13 residues long. Germline V gene data show CDR1 as SGDLS and CDR2 as YYNGEE. Trimming cost V 3 bases and J 5 bases, with 11 bases left between them. The CDR3 loop is CASSAGRGTEAFF. The CDR3 nucleotides read TGTGCCAGCAGCGCCGGTAGGGGGACTGAAGCTTTCTTT.

V and J are TRBV6-6 and TRBJ2-7, with 10 bases matching TRBD2. CDR1 and CDR2 (germline): MNHNY, SVGAGI (reference sequence). V gave up 11 bases and J gave up 5 bases; unmatched junction bases: 9. The CDR3 is 13 residues long. CDR3 protein: CAAQTSGSDEQYF. DNA for the CDR3: TGTGCCGCCCAGACTAGCGGGTCCGACGAGCAGTACTTC.

This chain joins TRBV19 and TRBJ1-1; tentatively, D is TRBD1 (6 bases). Germline V gene sequence: CDR1 LNHDA, CDR2 SQIVND (reference sequence). The CDR3 totals 15 residues. The V and J ends lost 6 bases and 1 base respectively, with 15 bases between them. CDR3 region: CASRERQVTNTEAFF. DNA for the CDR3: TGTGCCAGTAGAGAGAGACAGGTAACGAACACTGAAGCTTTCTTT. Full variable domain (rest looked up from reference TRBV19 and TRBJ1-1): DGGITQSPKYLFRKEGQNVTLSCEQNLNHDAMYWYRQDPGQGLRLIYYSQIVNDFQKGDIAEGYSVSREKKESFPLTVTSAQKNPTAFYLCASRERQVTNTEAFFGQGTRLTVV.

This chain links TRBV6-5 with TRBJ2-1; the match to TRBD2 covers 12 bases. The J segment lost 5 bases and the V segment lost 2 bases, leaving 4 bases of the junction unmatched. Germline assignment: CDR1 MNHEY and CDR2 SVGAGI. The CDR3 covers 16 residues. The CDR3 DNA follows: TGTGCCAGCAGTTACAATCTAGCGGGGGGGGACAATGAGCAGTTCTTC. It is translated as CASSYNLAGGDNEQFF.

J is TRBJ1-1 and V is TRBV18, with D maybe TRBD1 (6 bases). The CDR3 length is 16 residues. The germline V gene has CDR1 KGHSH and CDR2 LQKENI. V lost 0 bases and J 5 bases, leaving 16 bases between the germline ends. The CDR3 spells CASSPPSGGRKTEAFF. The CDR3 bases are TGTGCCAGCTCACCACCGAGCGGGGGGCGCAAAACTGAAGCTTTCTTT.

V is TRBV5-8 and J is TRBJ1-1; TRBD1 might be the D (5 bases). The germline CDR1 and CDR2 sequences are SGHTS and YDEGEE. CDR3 size: 12 residues. Trimming took off 2 bases at V and 5 bases at J, with 7 bases between the two ends. CDR3 coding DNA: TGTGCCAGCAGCTTCGGGGGAACTGAAGCTTTCTTT. Translation gives CASSFGGTEAFF. Based on the CDR3 plus reference TRBV5-8 and TRBJ1-1, the full variable domain is EAGVTQSPTHLIKTRGQQATLRCSPISGHTSVYWYQQALGLGLQFLLWYDEGEERNRGNFPPRFSGRQFPNYSSELNVNALELEDSALYLCASSFGGTEAFFGQGTRLTVV.

The gene calls are TRBV7-2 and TRBJ2-7; 9 nucleotides match TRBD2. This CDR3 has 15 amino acids. Germline assignment: CDR1 SGHTA and CDR2 FQGNSA. J was trimmed by 2 bases and V by 5 bases; bases with no gene match: 7. The CDR3 DNA follows: TGTGCCAGCAGCCCCCAGCTAGCGGGAACCTACGAGCAGTACTTC. It yields the protein CASSPQLAGTYEQYF.

V usage is TRBV9 and J usage is TRBJ2-1; 9 nucleotides line up with TRBD2. Trimming removed 4 bases from V and 1 base from J; junction bases left unmatched: 9. The CDR3 contains 17 residues. CDR1 and CDR2 (germline): SGDLS, YYNGEE. CDR3 DNA sequence: TGTGCCAGCAGCCCCGTCGGCGGGGGGGGGTCCTACAATGAGCAGTTCTTC. It yields the protein CASSPVGGGGSYNEQFF.

V gene TRBV4-3 combines with J gene TRBJ1-2; D not certain. The CDR3 spans 15 residues. Germline CDR1 reads LGHNA; CDR2 reads YSLEER. The V end was cut by 0 bases, the J end by 3 bases, with 11 bases between. The CDR3 DNA sequence: TGCGCCAGCAGCCAAGATCGTGCGGGGTACTATGGCTACACCTTC. Residues: CASSQDRAGYYGYTF.

The chain joins TRBV9 to TRBJ1-3, with D unresolved. With 0 bases removed from V and 1 base from J, the gap between germline ends came to 17 bases. Germline V gene lookup returns CDR1 SGDLS and CDR2 YYNGEE. There are 18 residues in the CDR3. The CDR3 DNA is TGTGCCAGCAGCGTAGATGTCCCCAGCAGACTTTCTGGAAACACCATATATTTT. It specifies CASSVDVPSRLSGNTIYF.

V is TRBV5-1 and J is TRBJ2-5; 9 nucleotides agree with TRBD1. Germline CDR1 SGHRS, CDR2 YFSETQ. Germline trimming cut 4 bases from V and 5 bases from J; bases unmatched to any gene: 9. The CDR3 is 15 residues long. The CDR3 loop is CASSKTQGARETQYF. CDR3 DNA: TGCGCCAGCAGCAAGACACAGGGGGCGAGGGAGACCCAGTACTTC.

The rearrangement links TRBV18 to TRBJ1-1; a weak D match, TRBD1 (5 bases). Trimming removed 6 bases at V and 5 bases at J, with 13 bases between. The CDR3 loop spans 13 amino acids. Looked up from germline, CDR1 is KGHSH and CDR2 is LQKENI. CDR3 coding DNA: TGTGCCAGCTCCAACGTGCAGGGTACTGAAGCTTTCTTT. Its translation: CASSNVQGTEAFF. The full variable domain, completed using reference TRBV18 and TRBJ1-1, is NAGVMQNPRHLVRRRGQEARLRCSPMKGHSHVYWYRQLPEEGLKFMVYLQKENIIDESGMPKERFSAEFPKEGPSILRIQQVVRGDSAAYFCASSNVQGTEAFFGQGTRLTVV.

V gene TRBV4-3 combines with J gene TRBJ1-2; a possible D gene is TRBD1 (6 bases). This CDR3 comprises 17 residues. The V and J ends lost 0 bases and 5 bases respectively, with 19 bases between them. Per germline, CDR1 LGHNA and CDR2 YSLEER. Written as DNA, the CDR3 is TGCGCCAGCAGCCAAGAACGGGTCTTACAGGGCTTATATGGCTACACCTTC. It yields the protein CASSQERVLQGLYGYTF.

The gene calls are TRBV28 and TRBJ2-1; 7 bases are a match to TRBD1. The junction had 3 bases not matched to a gene; V was cut back by 6 bases and J by 7 bases. In germline, CDR1 is MDHEN, CDR2 SYDVKM. The CDR3 is 12 residues long. DNA of the CDR3: TGTGCCAGCAGGACAGGGCGGAATGAGCAGTTCTTC. Protein product: CASRTGRNEQFF.

This chain uses TRBV11-2 with TRBJ1-3; TRBD1 is a possible D gene (6 bases). V gave up 5 bases and J gave up 2 bases, with 13 bases separating them. In germline, CDR1 is SGHAT, CDR2 FQNNGV. The CDR3 has 15 residues. The CDR3 DNA reads as TGTGCCAGCAGCGTACAGGGTTTCGCTGGAAACACCATATATTTT. This gives the protein CASSVQGFAGNTIYF.

This sequence joins TRBV5-6 and TRBJ1-6; 8 nucleotides align to TRBD1. This CDR3 is built from 12 residues. V lost 3 bases and J lost 15; bases outside the gene matches: 5. The germline V gene encodes CDR1 SGHDT and CDR2 YYEEEE. The CDR3 is CASSSGQGFLHF. For the CDR3, the DNA is TGTGCCAGCAGCTCAGGACAGGGCTTCCTCCACTTT. The entire variable domain, with the rest obtained from reference TRBV5-6 and TRBJ1-6, is as follows: DAGVTQSPTHLIKTRGQQVTLRCSPKSGHDTVSWYQQALGQGPQFIFQYYEEEERQRGNFPDRFSGHQFPNYSSELNVNALLLGDSALYLCASSSGQGFLHFGNGTRLTVT.

This clone was recorded at least ten times. This chain uses TRBV27 with TRBJ1-2, with 9 positions matching TRBD1. CDR1 is MNHEY, CDR2 SMNVEV, per germline (reference sequence). The CDR3 covers 19 residues. V trimming: 8 bases; J trimming: 1 base; junction bases outside the gene matches: 20. CDR3: CASGARRHRGPPGNYGYTF. DNA of the CDR3: TGTGCCAGCGGAGCCCGCCGGCACAGGGGGCCTCCCGGTAACTATGGCTACACCTTC.

This rearrangement joins TRBV27 to TRBJ2-5, with 9 bases lining up with TRBD1. This CDR3 is built from 15 residues. The germline CDR1 and CDR2 sequences are MNHEY and SMNVEV (reference sequence). Trimming removed 6 bases from V and 5 bases from J; junction bases left unmatched: 10. The CDR3 sequence is CASSNTGGSWETQYF. In nucleotides, the CDR3 is TGTGCCAGCAGCAACACAGGGGGCTCTTGGGAGACCCAGTACTTC.

The rearrangement joins TRBV2 to TRBJ2-3; D might be TRBD1 (6 bases). In germline, CDR1 is SNHLY, CDR2 FYNNEI. Trimming took 6 bases from V and 1 from J, leaving 11 bases between them. The CDR3 has 14 amino acids. CDR3 coding DNA: TGTGCCAGCAGAGATTACAGGGGCACAGATACGCAGTATTTT. Translated: CASRDYRGTDTQYF.

This chain uses TRBV6-1 with TRBJ1-2; the match to TRBD1 covers 7 bases. The CDR3 length is 15 residues. The germline V gene has CDR1 MNHNS and CDR2 SASEGT. The junction had 10 bases not matched to a gene; V was cut back by 7 bases and J by 2 bases. As DNA, the CDR3 is TGTGCCAGCACCCTGACAGGGTCCTTAAACTATGGCTACACCTTC. It encodes CASTLTGSLNYGYTF.

The chain joins TRBV5-1 to TRBJ2-7; TRBD2 matches 14 bases. The V and J ends lost 2 bases and 7 bases, in that order; junction bases with no gene match: 5. CDR1 and CDR2 (germline): SGHRS, YFSETQ. The CDR3 runs 15 residues. The CDR3 is CASSFGTSGRVEQYF. The DNA for the CDR3 is TGCGCCAGCAGCTTCGGGACTAGCGGGAGAGTTGAGCAGTACTTC.

The rearrangement joins TRBV5-5 to TRBJ1-2; D remains ambiguous. The CDR3 covers 13 residues. Germline V gene sequence: CDR1 SGHKS, CDR2 YYEKEE (reference sequence). The V end lost 4 bases, the J end lost 8 bases, and 15 bases lay between the germline ends. CDR3 DNA sequence: TGTGCCAGCAGCCGACTGGGTGGTTTGGGCTACACCTTC. Its protein is CASSRLGGLGYTF.

J is TRBJ2-7 and V is TRBV25-1; 12 bases fit TRBD2. V was pared by 4 bases and J by 0 bases, with 10 bases of the junction left unmatched. The CDR3 has 18 amino acids. The V gene's germline CDR1 is MGHDK and CDR2 SYGVNS. The CDR3 DNA sequence: TGTGCCAGCAGTGGCCTCCACAAGACTAGCGGGAGCTCCTACGAGCAGTACTTC. This encodes CASSGLHKTSGSSYEQYF.

J is TRBJ2-3 and V is TRBV9; D is possibly TRBD1 (6 bases). CDR3 length: 14 amino acids. V lost 0 bases, J lost 1 base, and 6 bases lay in between. Germline V CDR1 and CDR2: SGDLS, YYNGEE. The chain's CDR3 is CASSVEGGTDTQYF. CDR3 sequence (DNA): TGTGCCAGCAGCGTAGAGGGGGGCACAGATACGCAGTATTTT.

This chain joins TRBV5-1 and TRBJ2-5; the match to TRBD2 covers 7 bases. J gave up 5 bases and V 5 bases, and 6 bases lay outside the gene matches. This CDR3 is built from 13 residues. CDR1 is SGHRS and CDR2 is YFSETQ in the germline V gene. The CDR3 loop is CASRVGGDETQYF. CDR3 sequence (DNA): TGCGCCAGCAGGGTGGGAGGGGACGAGACCCAGTACTTC. The variable domain in full, completed from reference TRBV5-1 and TRBJ2-5, reads KAGVTQTPRYLIKTRGQQVTLSCSPISGHRSVSWYQQTPGQGLQFLFEYFSETQRNKGNFPGRFSGRQFSNSRSEMNVSTLELGDSALYLCASRVGGDETQYFGPGTRLLVL.